This TCR beta chain came from a study of T-cell reconstitution after alpha-beta-depleted transplantation in children (dated by TCRdb to between 2015 and 2016). At the level of the whole study: The study quantitatively tracked T-cell immune reconstitution after TCRalphabeta/CD19-depleted allogeneic hematopoietic cell transplantation in children using TCR repertoire profiling.

In the paper's terms, the treatment or condition label means: allogeneic hematopoietic cell transplantation with graft depleted of TCRalphabeta T cells and CD19 B cells. The transplant recipients were children given TCRalphabeta/CD19-depleted allogeneic hematopoietic cell grafts. The sample holds many counts of this clonotype. Its binding antigen is unknown. Base qualities are not provided; no much larger clone lies one nucleotide away. Library generation was performed with PCR. The sequencer was an Illumina HiSeq 2500. To normalize quantification of the TCRbeta repertoire, the TCR libraries were built with molecular barcoding that relied on unique molecular identifiers. TCRdb reanalyzed the raw reads on its own, using fastp at Q25 for trimming and MiXCR for clone calling, and kept in-frame beta chains. Rows matching on CDR3 protein sequence are summarized as one entry with the most common DNA and genes. The sample contains 480,000 or so distinct CDR3 sequences, roughly 10% of them found a single time. The leading ten clones occupy roughly 2% of the sample.

Trimming costs V 0 bases and J 4 bases, and their ends lie 14 bases apart. The CDR3 runs 15 residues from the cysteine to the phenylalanine. Only CDR3 DNA remains: 45 bases, in frame from the first base. As encoded in the germline V gene (reference sequence), CDR1 is SGHKS while CDR2 is YYEKEE. The full study reports these points: The high TCRbeta diversity at day 60 in some patients was ascribed to recipient T cells and intrathymic progenitors that had survived conditioning. Apparently early alphabetaT-cell count recovery about two months after transplant reportedly relied on only several hundred rapidly expanded clones derived from non-depleted graft cells. Over subsequent months, a decline in hyperexpanded clone frequencies was noted, and after one year, T-cell counts and TCRbeta diversity were mostly ascribed to newly produced T cells.

This TCR was recovered from a child aged 2-15 years with inherited bone marrow failure, due to receive a stem cell transplant. The sequences come from PBMCs, collected before TCRalphabeta/CD19-depleted stem cell transplant. The receptor chain draws on TRBV5-5 and TRBJ2-7, with a tentative D gene TRBD1 over 5 matching bases. The CDR3: CASSLVGRVWYEQYF. The DNA sequence is given as TGTGCCAGCAGCTTGGTAGGCAGGGTGTGGTACGAGCAGTACTTC.